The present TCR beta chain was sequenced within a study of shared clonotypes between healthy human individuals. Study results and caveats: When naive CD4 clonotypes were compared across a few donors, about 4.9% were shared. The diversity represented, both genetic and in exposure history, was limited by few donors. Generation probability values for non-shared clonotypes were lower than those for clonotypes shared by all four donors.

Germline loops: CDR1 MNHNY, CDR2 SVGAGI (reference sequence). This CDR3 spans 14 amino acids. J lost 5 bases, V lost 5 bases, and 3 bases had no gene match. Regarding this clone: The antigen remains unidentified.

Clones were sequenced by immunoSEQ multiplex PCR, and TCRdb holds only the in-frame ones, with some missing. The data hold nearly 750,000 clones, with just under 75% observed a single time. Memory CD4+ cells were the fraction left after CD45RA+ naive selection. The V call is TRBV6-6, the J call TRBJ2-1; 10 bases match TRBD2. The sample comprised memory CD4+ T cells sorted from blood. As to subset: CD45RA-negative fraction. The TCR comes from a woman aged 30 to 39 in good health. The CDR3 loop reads CASSLAGENNEQFF. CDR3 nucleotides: TGTGCCAGCAGTCTAGCGGGAGAAAACAATGAGCAGTTCTTC.